The source of this T cell receptor (beta chain) is a study of PD-1 blockade in classical Hodgkin lymphoma. Overall study: Patients were treated with nivolumab at 3 mg/kg, and this was given intravenously every 2 weeks.

Described time point: cycle 4 day 1 (C4D1), after about 6 weeks of nivolumab. Every single patient, without exception, relapsed after autologous stem cell transplantation, and brentuximab vedotin exposure varied. Patients reached a best response of complete response, partial response or progressive disease. The repertoire was sequenced with immunoSEQ multiplex PCR; TCRdb's copy has only in-frame clones and lacks some. The sample consists of about 7,000 clones, 65% to 80% of them appearing once. General study results and limits: Repertoires differed for reasons still undefined, possibly disease activity or prior therapy.

This CDR3 comprises 15 residues. With 5 bases clipped from V and 2 bases from J, the junction kept 5 bases outside the gene matches. Germline V gene sequence: CDR1 SGHVS, CDR2 FQNEAQ. Comments on this clone: No antigen is known for it.

The V gene is TRBV7-8, the J gene TRBJ2-7, with TRBD2 identical over 11 bases. The TCR originated in a human donor with classical Hodgkin lymphoma. Sequenced material: peripheral blood mononuclear cells (PBMCs), taken before the fourth cycle of nivolumab. The CDR3 DNA reads as TGTGCCAGCAGCGCAGGACTAGCGGGCCCCTACGAGCAGTACTTC. Its protein is CASSAGLAGPYEQYF.